This T cell receptor beta chain is drawn from a study of T-cell memory formation after mild COVID-19 (dated by TCRdb to about 2021). At the level of the whole study: TCR sequence clusters from the two donors were found to be largely donor specific. The cohort was made up of two young adult volunteers, one female and one male, who were previously healthy. T-cell clones expanding and contracting after mild COVID-19 in two donors were tracked by longitudinal TCRalpha and TCRbeta repertoire sequencing. Here is what the overall study found, with its caveats: Contracting CD4+ clones were found mainly in CM and EM memory subsets, while CD8+ clones were enriched in EMRA. From day 15 to 85, contracting clones showed balanced CD4/CD8 phenotypes, whereas a second wave of clones that expanded from day 15 to 37 leaned towards CD4+. SARS-CoV-2 specificity of the second-wave clones peaking on day 37 was not confirmed. Only two mild cases were covered in the study, and larger cohorts including severe cases with pre-infection samples were considered necessary. Some responding clones were detected in pre-infection memory, which suggested that pre-existing cross-reactive memory T cells had joined the SARS-CoV-2 response.

This clonotype has a handful of counts. Its antigen remains undetermined. Per-base qualities were not stored, and no clone one base away is much larger. The run used an Illumina NovaSeq 6000. TCRalpha and TCRbeta cDNA libraries were built by 5'RACE with constant-segment primers, adding sample barcodes and unique molecular identifiers. Trizol reagent was used to extract RNA from every sample. Amplification of the libraries took two PCR steps, and the second step added a second sample barcode plus Illumina TruSeq adapters. The libraries were sequenced on an Illumina NovaSeq using 2 x 150 bp paired-end reads. The original methods were these. Reads were demultiplexed and collapsed into UMI-guided consensus sequences with migec v1.2.7. With mixcr v2.1.11, UMI consensuses were aligned to TRA and TRB V and J templates and assembled into clonotypes. Clonotypes were classified as expanded or contracted when called significant by both edgeR and NoisET, with noise models trained on biological replicates. For edgeR calls, the thresholds were a false discovery rate-adjusted p below 0.01 and a log2 fold-change of 1. As an exploratory analysis of dynamics, PCA with hierarchical clustering was applied to max-normalized trajectories of the 1000 most abundant clonotypes. The CD4 or CD8 phenotype of responding clones was assigned using the separately sequenced CD4+ and CD8+ repertoires. Starting from the raw public reads, TCRdb applied fastp trimming at Q25, assembled clones with MiXCR and retained in-frame beta chains. Each record represents a unique CDR3 protein, reported with the most common genes and DNA among its rows. The V and J calls and clone size are TCRdb's, not the authors'. The table for this sample lists under 450,000 distinct CDR3 sequences; under 15% of them were counted only once. The ten biggest clones cover 22% of the sample.

Trimming at the junction amounts to 4 bases on V and 8 bases on J, and the germline ends lie 8 bases apart. The germline V gene specifies MNHEY as CDR1 and SVGAGI as CDR2. Spanning cysteine to phenylalanine, the CDR3 consists of 12 amino acids. Of all the DNA, just the CDR3 is kept, 36 bases in frame from base 1. PBMCs were isolated by Ficoll-Paque density gradient centrifugation. The receptor was isolated from a man aged 18 to 29 who had mild COVID-19 (a few samples of this study predate the infection). The sample titles of this study are shuffled in the database, so cell type and time point are left out; the donor was told from shared clones. The sequencing sample was made of PBMCs or a T cell subset sorted from them (not recorded which). This receptor chain uses TRBV6-5 and TRBJ1-4; the D gene identity is not certain. The CDR3 reads as follows: CASSSPGEKLFF. The nucleotides read TGTGCCAGCAGTTCCCCGGGAGAAAAACTGTTTTTT.